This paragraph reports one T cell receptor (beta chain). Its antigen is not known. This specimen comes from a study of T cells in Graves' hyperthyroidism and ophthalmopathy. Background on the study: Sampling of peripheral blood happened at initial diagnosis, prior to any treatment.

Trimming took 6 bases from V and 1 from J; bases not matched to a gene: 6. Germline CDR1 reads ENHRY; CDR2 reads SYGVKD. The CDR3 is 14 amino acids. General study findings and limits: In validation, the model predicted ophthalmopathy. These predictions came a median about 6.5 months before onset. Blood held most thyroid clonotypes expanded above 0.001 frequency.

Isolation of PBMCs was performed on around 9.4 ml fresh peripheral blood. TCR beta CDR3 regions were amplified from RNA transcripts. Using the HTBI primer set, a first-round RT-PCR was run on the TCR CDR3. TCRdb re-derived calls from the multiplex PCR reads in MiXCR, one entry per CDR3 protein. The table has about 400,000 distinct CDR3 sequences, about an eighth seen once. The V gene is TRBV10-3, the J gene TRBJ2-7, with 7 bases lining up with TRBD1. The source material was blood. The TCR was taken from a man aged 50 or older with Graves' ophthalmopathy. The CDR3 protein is CAIRGDSASYEQYF. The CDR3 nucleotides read TGTGCCATCAGAGGGGACAGCGCTTCCTACGAGCAGTACTTC.